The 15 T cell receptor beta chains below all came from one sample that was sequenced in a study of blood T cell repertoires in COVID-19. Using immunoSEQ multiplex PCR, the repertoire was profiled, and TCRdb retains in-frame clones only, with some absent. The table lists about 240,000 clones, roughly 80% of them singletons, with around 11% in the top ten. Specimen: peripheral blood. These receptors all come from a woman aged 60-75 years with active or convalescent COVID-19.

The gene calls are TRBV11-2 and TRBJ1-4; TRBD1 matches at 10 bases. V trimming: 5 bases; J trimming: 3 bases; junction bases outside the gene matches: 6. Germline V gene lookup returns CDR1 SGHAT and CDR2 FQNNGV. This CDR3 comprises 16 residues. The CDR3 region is CASSQGTGVSNEKLFF. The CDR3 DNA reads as TGTGCCAGCAGCCAAGGGACAGGGGTCTCTAATGAAAAACTGTTTTTT.

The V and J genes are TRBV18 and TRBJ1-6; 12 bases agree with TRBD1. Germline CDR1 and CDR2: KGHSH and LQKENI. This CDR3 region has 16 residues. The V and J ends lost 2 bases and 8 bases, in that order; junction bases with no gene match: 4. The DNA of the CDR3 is TGTGCCAGCTCACCATTGGGGACAGGGGGCGATTCACCCCTCCACTTT. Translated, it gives CASSPLGTGGDSPLHF.

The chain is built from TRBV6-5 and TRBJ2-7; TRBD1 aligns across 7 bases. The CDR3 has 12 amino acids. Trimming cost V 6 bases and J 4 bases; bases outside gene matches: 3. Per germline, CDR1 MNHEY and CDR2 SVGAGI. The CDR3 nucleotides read TGTGCCAGCAGGGACAGGCGGTACGAGCAGTACTTC. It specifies CASRDRRYEQYF.

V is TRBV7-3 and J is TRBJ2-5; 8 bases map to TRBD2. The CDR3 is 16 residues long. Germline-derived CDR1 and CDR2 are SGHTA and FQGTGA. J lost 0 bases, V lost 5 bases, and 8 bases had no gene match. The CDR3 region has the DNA TGTGCCAGCAGCCCAGGGGTAGCGGGGAACCAAGAGACCCAGTACTTC. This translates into CASSPGVAGNQETQYF.

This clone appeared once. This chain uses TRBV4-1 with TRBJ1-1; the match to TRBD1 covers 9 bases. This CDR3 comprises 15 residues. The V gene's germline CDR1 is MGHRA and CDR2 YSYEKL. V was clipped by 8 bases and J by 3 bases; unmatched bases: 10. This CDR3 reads CASPGQGGTYTEAFF. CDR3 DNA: TGCGCCAGCCCGGGACAGGGTGGGACGTACACTGAAGCTTTCTTT.

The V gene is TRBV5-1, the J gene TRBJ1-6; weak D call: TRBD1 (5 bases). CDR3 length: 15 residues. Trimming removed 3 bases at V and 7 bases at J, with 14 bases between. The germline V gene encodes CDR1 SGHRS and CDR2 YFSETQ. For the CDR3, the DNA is TGCGCCAGCAGCTCCAGGGTAGGAGGGAATTCACCCCTCCACTTT. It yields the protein CASSSRVGGNSPLHF.

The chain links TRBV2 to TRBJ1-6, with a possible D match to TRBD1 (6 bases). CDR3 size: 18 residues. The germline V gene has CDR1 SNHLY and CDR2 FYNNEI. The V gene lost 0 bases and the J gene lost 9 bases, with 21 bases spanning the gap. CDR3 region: CASSEALGGGTIGSPLHF. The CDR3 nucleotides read TGTGCCAGCAGTGAAGCGCTAGGAGGGGGGACTATAGGTTCACCCCTCCACTTT. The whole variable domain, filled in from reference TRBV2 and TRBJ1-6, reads EPEVTQTPSHQVTQMGQEVILRCVPISNHLYFYWYRQILGQKVEFLVSFYNNEISEKSEIFDDQFSVERPDGSNFTLKIRSTKLEDSAMYFCASSEALGGGTIGSPLHFGNGTRLTVT.

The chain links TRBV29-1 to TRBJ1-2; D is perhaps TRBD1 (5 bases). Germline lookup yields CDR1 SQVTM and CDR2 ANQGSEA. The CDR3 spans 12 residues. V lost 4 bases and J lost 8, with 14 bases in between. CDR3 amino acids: CSVARVSGGYTF. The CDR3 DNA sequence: TGCAGCGTTGCCAGGGTTTCTGGAGGCTACACCTTC.

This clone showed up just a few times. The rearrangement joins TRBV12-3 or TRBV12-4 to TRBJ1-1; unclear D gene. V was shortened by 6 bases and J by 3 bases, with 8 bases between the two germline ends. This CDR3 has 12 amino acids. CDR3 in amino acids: CASRWGDTEAFF. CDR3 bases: TGTGCCAGCAGGTGGGGAGACACTGAAGCTTTCTTT.

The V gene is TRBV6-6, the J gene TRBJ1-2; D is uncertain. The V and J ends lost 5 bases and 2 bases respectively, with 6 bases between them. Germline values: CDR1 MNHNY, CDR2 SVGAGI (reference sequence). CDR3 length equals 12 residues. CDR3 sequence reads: CASSGTNYGYTF. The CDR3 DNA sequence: TGTGCCAGCAGTGGCACAAACTATGGCTACACCTTC.

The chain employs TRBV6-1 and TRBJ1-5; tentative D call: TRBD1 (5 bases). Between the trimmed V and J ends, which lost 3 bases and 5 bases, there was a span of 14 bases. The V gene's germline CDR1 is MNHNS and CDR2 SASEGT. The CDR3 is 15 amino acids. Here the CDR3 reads CASSEIDRHHQPQHF. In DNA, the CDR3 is TGTGCCAGCAGTGAGATCGACAGACACCATCAGCCCCAGCATTTT.

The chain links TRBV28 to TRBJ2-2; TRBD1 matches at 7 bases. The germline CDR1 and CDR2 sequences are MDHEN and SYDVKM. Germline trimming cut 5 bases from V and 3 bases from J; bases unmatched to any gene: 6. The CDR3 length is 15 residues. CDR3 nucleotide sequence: TGTGCCAGCAGTCCCACGACAGGGCACACCGGGGAGCTGTTTTTT. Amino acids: CASSPTTGHTGELFF.

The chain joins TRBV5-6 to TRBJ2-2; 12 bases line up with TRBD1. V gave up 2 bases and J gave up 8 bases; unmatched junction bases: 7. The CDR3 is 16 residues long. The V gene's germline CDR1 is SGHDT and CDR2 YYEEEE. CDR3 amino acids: CASSFGTGGAIGELFF. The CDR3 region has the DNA TGTGCCAGCAGCTTTGGGACAGGGGGCGCGATAGGGGAGCTGTTTTTT.

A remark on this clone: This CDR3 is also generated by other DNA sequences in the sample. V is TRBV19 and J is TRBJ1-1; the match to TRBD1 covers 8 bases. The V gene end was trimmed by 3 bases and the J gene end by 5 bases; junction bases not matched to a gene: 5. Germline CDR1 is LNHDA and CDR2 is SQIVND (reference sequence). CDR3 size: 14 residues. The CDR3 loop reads CASSIGQGRTEAFF. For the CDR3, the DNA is TGTGCCAGTAGTATCGGACAGGGTAGAACTGAAGCTTTCTTT.

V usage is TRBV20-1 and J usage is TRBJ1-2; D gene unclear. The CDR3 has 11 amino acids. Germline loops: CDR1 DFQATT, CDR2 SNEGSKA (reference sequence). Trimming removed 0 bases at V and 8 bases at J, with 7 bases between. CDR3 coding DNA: TGCAGTGCTAGAGAGACACGCGGCTACACCTTC. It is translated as CSARETRGYTF.